This is a list of T cell receptor beta chains from one sample in a study of glioma-infiltrating T cells after dendritic cell vaccination. Measured with immunoSEQ multiplex PCR; TCRdb has only the in-frame clones, and not every one. The sample shows roughly 100,000 clones, 81% of them seen only once. Here the sequenced sample was blood, taken before dendritic cell vaccination. Every receptor here comes from a human donor with glioblastoma. Each CDR3 is given without its conserved first and last residue.

J gene	V gene	CDR3 length	CDR3 protein
TRBJ2-5	TRBV15	15	ATSRGGSGVIQETQY
TRBJ2-1	TRBV14	11	ASSQGQRLEQF
TRBJ2-5	TRBV5-1	13	ASSFGASGGKTQY
TRBJ1-2	TRBV7-2	12	ASSLALGGNGYT
TRBJ1-1	TRBV4-2	12	ASSQGTVNTEAF
TRBJ1-3	TRBV19	14	ASSIRGNGGSGTIY
TRBJ1-2	TRBV2	13	ASSETGGQPYGYT
TRBJ2-7	TRBV7-2	13	ASSPIGEFSYEQY
TRBJ1-4	TRBV30	11	AWGQTTNEKLF
TRBJ1-1	TRBV7-9	13	ASSLELGARTEAF
NA	TRBV11-3	12	ASSLDPGRGEQY
TRBJ2-7	TRBV7-8	13	ASSTGTGSSYEQY
TRBJ2-7	TRBV5-4	10	ASSLDRGEQY
TRBJ2-1	TRBV6-5	12	ASSLGLAGYEQF
TRBJ2-5	TRBV5-6	13	ASSPYGEDQETQY
TRBJ2-3	TRBV6-1	12	ASRTGHGTDTQY